These 2 T cell receptor beta chains came from one sample sequenced in a study of neoadjuvant nivolumab and ipilimumab in lung cancer. Sequenced by immunoSEQ multiplex PCR; TCRdb stores in-frame clones only, minus some. The sample lists roughly 18,000 clones; about 89% were seen once. Sequencing was performed on peripheral blood, taken before neoadjuvant nivolumab, alone or with ipilimumab. Receptors were obtained from an adult with non-small cell lung cancer.

V usage is TRBV4-3 and J usage is TRBJ2-1; the match to TRBD2 covers 7 bases. Germline V CDR1 and CDR2: LGHNA, YSLEER. This CDR3 has 16 residues. J gave up 0 bases and V 3 bases, and 5 bases lay outside the gene matches. The CDR3 nucleotides are TGCGCCAGCAGCCAGGCAGCGGGAAACTCCTACAATGAGCAGTTCTTC. Translated, it gives CASSQAAGNSYNEQFF.

V gene TRBV5-4 combines with J gene TRBJ2-1; possible D gene TRBD1, 6 bases. This CDR3 is built from 16 residues. CDR1 and CDR2 (germline): SGHNT, YYREEE (reference sequence). Trimming removed 4 bases at V and 5 bases at J, with 19 bases between. The CDR3 DNA sequence: TGTGCCAGCAGCCCTCTACTTCCAGGGGCTAACAATGAGCAGTTCTTC. Its protein product is CASSPLLPGANNEQFF.